This T cell receptor (beta chain) was profiled in a study of shared clonotypes between healthy human individuals. Study as a whole: In total, the donors were a couple of women and a few men aged 18 to 49. Study results and caveats: Incompleteness in sorted-subset sequencing, despite large depth, was shown by rarefaction.

This CDR3 is 14 amino acids long. V lost 5 bases and J lost 5, with 15 bases in between. Per germline, CDR1 SGHVS and CDR2 FNYEAQ. To note about this clone: The antigen is undetermined.

Clones were read by immunoSEQ multiplex PCR, and TCRdb kept only the in-frame ones, dropping some. The sample carries approximately 1,500,000 clones, around 95% recorded once. The receptor's source is a man in his thirties or forties in good health. The sequenced sample consisted of naive CD4+ T cells sorted from blood. Subset of the sample: CD45RA+ positively selected. The chain recombines TRBV7-6 with TRBJ1-2; the D gene is possibly TRBD1 (5 bases). CDR3 DNA sequence: TGTGCCAGCAGCCCCGGACGGGGGATATATGGCTACACCTTC. Translation gives CASSPGRGIYGYTF. Looking up the rest from reference TRBV7-6 and TRBJ1-2 gives the full variable domain: GAGVSQSPRYKVTKRGQDVALRCDPISGHVSLYWYRQALGQGPEFLTYFNYEAQQDKSGLPNDRFSAERPEGSISTLTIQRTEQRDSAMYRCASSPGRGIYGYTFGSGTRLTVV.